Presented here are 30 T cell receptor beta chains from one specimen sequenced in a study of identical twins. TCRdb passed the 5' RACE reads through MiXCR, listing each CDR3 protein once. The sample records about 520,000 distinct CDR3 sequences, less than 25% being singletons. This same sample was also part of a study on T cells expressing NK-cell markers.

Sequencing used CD4+ T cells sorted from blood. The source of these receptors is a woman younger than 30 in good health.

This clonotype has just one count. V gene TRBV2 combines with J gene TRBJ1-4, with D possibly being TRBD1 (5 bases). CDR1 SNHLY and CDR2 FYNNEI come from the germline V gene. Trimming shortened V by 3 bases and J by 6 bases, and 5 bases separated the two germline ends. This CDR3 is built from 12 residues. The chain's CDR3 is CASSDRDEKLFF. The CDR3 DNA sequence: TGTGCCAGCAGTGACAGGGATGAAAAACTGTTTTTT.

This clonotype occurred a few times. The chain employs TRBV30 and TRBJ2-7; possibly TRBD1 or TRBD2 for D (5 bases each). V was clipped by 5 bases and J by 3 bases, with 11 bases between them. Germline CDR1 GTSNPN, CDR2 SVGIG (reference sequence). The CDR3 consists of 12 residues. CDR3 in DNA: TGTGCCTGGGGGGACCTAGTCTACGAGCAGTACTTC. As protein: CAWGDLVYEQYF.

This clonotype appeared a few times. The chain couples TRBV20-1 to TRBJ2-1, with D hard to call. The CDR3 is 13 residues long. V lost 0 bases, J lost 10 bases, and 13 bases lay in between. The V gene's germline CDR1 is DFQATT and CDR2 SNEGSKA (reference sequence). The CDR3 spells CSARELGSWEQFF. CDR3 bases: TGCAGTGCTAGAGAATTGGGTTCATGGGAGCAGTTCTTC.

This clonotype turned up a few times. The V call is TRBV6-1, the J call TRBJ2-4; 9 positions agree with TRBD1. J was trimmed by 2 bases and V by 4 bases; bases with no gene match: 6. The CDR3 is made up of 16 amino acids. Germline CDR1 MNHNS, CDR2 SASEGT. In DNA, the CDR3 is TGTGCCAGCAGTGGGGCAGGGACAGGGACCAAAAACATTCAGTACTTC. Translating it yields CASSGAGTGTKNIQYF.

This clonotype was seen a handful of times. This chain uses TRBV20-1 with TRBJ2-2; D is possibly TRBD2 (5 bases). The CDR3 totals 13 residues. Germline values: CDR1 DFQATT, CDR2 SNEGSKA (reference sequence). V lost 6 bases and J lost 4, with 12 bases in between. CDR3 region: CSAKRSGTGELFF. For the CDR3, the DNA is TGCAGTGCAAAGAGGAGCGGCACCGGGGAGCTGTTTTTT.

This clonotype was recorded many times. The chain joins TRBV18 to TRBJ2-5; 7 bases are a match to TRBD2. This CDR3 has 16 residues. Germline V CDR1 and CDR2: KGHSH, LQKENI. With V trimmed by 2 bases and J by 2 bases, 8 bases remained unmatched. CDR3 in amino acids: CASSPKEASGQETQYF. The CDR3 nucleotides read TGTGCCAGCTCACCAAAGGAGGCTAGCGGTCAAGAGACCCAGTACTTC.

This clonotype has more than one count but fewer than ten. This chain uses TRBV20-1 with TRBJ1-3; no reliable D call. In germline, CDR1 is DFQATT, CDR2 SNEGSKA (reference sequence). V was trimmed by 2 bases and J by 6 bases, leaving 5 bases between them. There are 11 residues in the CDR3. CDR3 in amino acids: CSARIENTIYF. The CDR3 DNA reads TGCAGTGCTAGAATCGAAAACACCATATATTTT.

The table lists this clonotype with a few counts. The chain uses TRBV6-1 and TRBJ2-1; 16 bases map to TRBD2. V was clipped by 6 bases and J by 7 bases; unmatched bases: 3. The germline CDR1 and CDR2 sequences are MNHNS and SASEGT. The length of the CDR3 is 15 residues. CDR3 sequence: CASRGLAGGGNEQFF. CDR3 nucleotide sequence: TGTGCCAGCAGGGGACTAGCGGGAGGGGGAAATGAGCAGTTCTTC.

This clonotype has at least ten counts. The chain is built from TRBV13 and TRBJ2-5, with 12 bases fitting TRBD2. Germline CDR1 and CDR2: PRHDT and FYEKMQ (reference sequence). V lost 5 bases and J lost 4; bases outside the gene matches: 5. CDR3 length: 15 amino acids. CDR3 protein: CASSRLAGAGETQYF. The DNA of the CDR3 is TGTGCCAGCAGCCGACTAGCGGGGGCAGGAGAGACCCAGTACTTC.

The rearrangement links TRBV7-2 to TRBJ2-7, with D possibly TRBD2 on 6 matching bases. Trimming removed 5 bases at V and 9 bases at J, with 14 bases between. From germline, CDR1 is SGHTA and CDR2 FQGNSA. The CDR3 is 12 residues long. The CDR3 spells CASSLDHSGQYF. As DNA, the CDR3 is TGTGCCAGCAGCCTAGACCATAGCGGGCAGTACTTC.

J is TRBJ2-7 and V is TRBV29-1, with no clear D. This CDR3 contains 13 residues. V gave up 3 bases and J gave up 3 bases, with 12 bases separating them. Germline CDR1 SQVTM, CDR2 ANQGSEA. This chain's CDR3 is CSVESVLLYEQYF. The CDR3 nucleotides read TGCAGCGTTGAGAGTGTTCTACTCTACGAGCAGTACTTC.

This clonotype has just a few counts. This chain joins TRBV5-1 and TRBJ2-1; tentatively, D is TRBD1 (6 bases). The V end lost 0 bases, the J end lost 10 bases, and 14 bases lay between the germline ends. Germline V gene lookup returns CDR1 SGHRS and CDR2 YFSETQ. This CDR3 comprises 14 residues. CDR3 bases: TGCGCCAGCAGCTTGGGATCAGGGGAGACAGAGCAGTTCTTC. This gives the protein CASSLGSGETEQFF.

The chain links TRBV20-1 to TRBJ2-2; D gene ambiguous. Trimming left V 0 bases short and J 0 bases short, with 8 bases between. The CDR3 consists of 15 residues. Germline V gives CDR1 DFQATT, CDR2 SNEGSKA (reference sequence). In nucleotides, the CDR3 is TGCAGTGCTAGAGATTACCACTCGAACACCGGGGAGCTGTTTTTT. It yields the protein CSARDYHSNTGELFF.

The genes are TRBV7-2 and TRBJ2-3; 11 bases map to TRBD2. The CDR3 runs 17 residues. The germline V gene encodes CDR1 SGHTA and CDR2 FQGNSA. The ends lost 4 bases at V and 6 bases at J; junction bases unmatched: 12. The CDR3 spells CASSSSILAGARDTQYF. Written as DNA, the CDR3 is TGTGCCAGCAGCTCCTCAATACTAGCGGGGGCAAGGGATACGCAGTATTTT.

CDR3 sequence reads: CASSYQVYTEAFF. The CDR3 DNA is TGTGCCAGCAGTTATCAGGTGTACACTGAAGCTTTCTTT. The rearrangement uses TRBV6-2 or TRBV6-3 and TRBJ1-1; D is undetermined. This CDR3 is 13 amino acids long. With 3 bases removed from V and 3 bases from J, the gap between germline ends came to 8 bases. From germline, CDR1 is MNHEY and CDR2 SVGEGT.

In this sample, this clonotype turned up a few times. The rearrangement links TRBV12-3 or TRBV12-4 to TRBJ1-1; D unclear. The CDR3 contains 12 residues. The ends were cut back, 3 bases at V and 6 bases at J, with 8 bases in the middle. The CDR3, as DNA: TGTGCCAGCAGTTTGCAGGCCGCTGAAGCTTTCTTT. Translating gives CASSLQAAEAFF.

The V gene is TRBV20-1, the J gene TRBJ2-3, with TRBD1 as a possible D gene (5 bases). This CDR3 has 13 residues. Trimming shortened V by 4 bases and J by 0 bases, and 8 bases separated the two germline ends. Germline loops: CDR1 DFQATT, CDR2 SNEGSKA (reference sequence). CDR3 sequence (DNA): TGCAGTGCTAAGGGGCCTAGCACAGATACGCAGTATTTT. It is translated as CSAKGPSTDTQYF.

This clonotype was seen a few times. The rearrangement joins TRBV7-6 to TRBJ2-3; 7 bases are shared with TRBD1. This CDR3 is built from 15 residues. J was trimmed by 3 bases and V by 5 bases; bases with no gene match: 8. Germline CDR1 SGHVS, CDR2 FNYEAQ. In DNA, the CDR3 is TGTGCCAGCAGCATATGGACAGGAGAAACAGATACGCAGTATTTT. Protein sequence: CASSIWTGETDTQYF.

There are a few counts of this clonotype. The chain recombines TRBV7-3 with TRBJ2-1, with TRBD1 identical over 8 bases. CDR3 length equals 13 residues. Trimming removed 3 bases from V and 7 bases from J; junction bases left unmatched: 2. Germline-derived CDR1 and CDR2 are SGHTA and FQGTGA. CDR3 in amino acids: CASSLDRENEQFF. Here the CDR3 DNA reads TGTGCCAGCAGCTTGGACAGGGAGAATGAGCAGTTCTTC.

This clonotype was counted only a few times. The CDR3 loop reads CASSLQPAGSGETQYF. CDR3 DNA sequence: TGTGCCAGCAGCTTACAGCCAGCCGGGAGCGGAGAGACCCAGTACTTC. V and J are TRBV7-7 and TRBJ2-5; D perhaps matches TRBD2 (6 bases). Germline CDR1 and CDR2: SSHAT and FNYEAQ (reference sequence). This CDR3 spans 16 amino acids. V lost 2 bases and J lost 4, with 17 bases in between.

The CDR3 region has the DNA TGTGCCAGCTCACCGCCCGGGACAGGGGGAGTGGGTGAAGCTTTCTTT. Amino acid sequence: CASSPPGTGGVGEAFF. The V gene is TRBV18, the J gene TRBJ1-1, with 11 bases lining up with TRBD1. Germline V gene data show CDR1 as KGHSH and CDR2 as LQKENI. Trimming took 3 bases from V and 7 from J; bases not matched to a gene: 10. This CDR3 is built from 16 residues. Together with reference TRBV18 and TRBJ1-1, the CDR3 gives the full variable domain: NAGVMQNPRHLVRRRGQEARLRCSPMKGHSHVYWYRQLPEEGLKFMVYLQKENIIDESGMPKERFSAEFPKEGPSILRIQQVVRGDSAAYFCASSPPGTGGVGEAFFGQGTRLTVV.

The chain carries TRBV12-3 or TRBV12-4 and TRBJ1-3; possibly TRBD1 for D (5 bases). Trimming took 6 bases from V and 4 from J, leaving 16 bases between them. This CDR3 has 15 residues. For the CDR3, the DNA is TGTGCCAGCAGAAGCTCAGGGTTCGAAGGAAACACCATATATTTT. This translates into CASRSSGFEGNTIYF.

The CDR3 reads CATSAARGDTQYF. The CDR3 bases are TGTGCCACCTCAGCGGCGCGAGGAGATACGCAGTATTTT. The rearrangement joins TRBV19 to TRBJ2-3; D is perhaps TRBD2 (5 bases). The CDR3 sequence is 13 residues long. Per germline, CDR1 LNHDA and CDR2 SQIVND (reference sequence). The germline V and J ends were trimmed by 10 bases and 5 bases, with 16 bases remaining between them. Complete variable domain (other parts from reference TRBV19 and TRBJ2-3): DGGITQSPKYLFRKEGQNVTLSCEQNLNHDAMYWYRQDPGQGLRLIYYSQIVNDFQKGDIAEGYSVSREKKESFPLTVTSAQKNPTAFYLCATSAARGDTQYFGPGTRLTVL.

This clonotype has at least ten counts. This chain links TRBV6-5 with TRBJ2-1; no firm D call. Germline values: CDR1 MNHEY, CDR2 SVGAGI. This CDR3 spans 13 amino acids. V was pared by 0 bases and J by 6 bases, with 6 bases between. The DNA of the CDR3 is TGTGCCAGCAGTTACTCCCTAGTCAATGAGCAGTTCTTC. Translating it yields CASSYSLVNEQFF.

This clonotype turned up a few times. The J gene is TRBJ2-1, the V gene TRBV6-2 or TRBV6-3; no reliable D call. CDR3 length equals 13 residues. Trimming left V 2 bases short and J 4 bases short, with 6 bases between. CDR1 is MNHEY and CDR2 is SVGEGT in the germline V gene. CDR3 coding DNA: TGTGCCAGCAGTTACAGCGTTTACAATGAGCAGTTCTTC. Residues: CASSYSVYNEQFF.

The table lists this clonotype with a few counts. J is TRBJ2-7 and V is TRBV20-1; TRBD2 aligns across 7 bases. V dropped 6 bases and J dropped 2; count of bases not matched to a gene: 16. The CDR3 runs 16 residues. The V gene's germline CDR1 is DFQATT and CDR2 SNEGSKA (reference sequence). CDR3 in amino acids: CSASSLIAGITYEQYF. CDR3 in DNA: TGCAGTGCCTCATCCCTTATAGCGGGCATAACCTACGAGCAGTACTTC.

The chain combines TRBV20-1 with TRBJ2-5; TRBD1 aligns across 7 bases. CDR1 DFQATT and CDR2 SNEGSKA come from the germline V gene (reference sequence). V was clipped by 5 bases and J by 7 bases; unmatched bases: 10. The CDR3 runs 13 residues. CDR3 residues: CSALTGAPWTQYF. Here the CDR3 DNA reads TGCAGTGCTCTTACAGGGGCCCCGTGGACCCAGTACTTC.

This chain uses TRBV7-2 with TRBJ2-1; 7 bases match TRBD2. The CDR3 length is 15 residues. Losses at the gene ends were 5 bases for V and 5 bases for J; bases not matched to a gene: 9. Germline CDR1 is SGHTA and CDR2 is FQGNSA. The CDR3 coding sequence is TGTGCCAGCAGCGCACGGACTAGGGGACACAATGAGCAGTTCTTC. The encoded protein is CASSARTRGHNEQFF.

For the CDR3, the DNA is TGTGCCAGCAGTTCTCGCAGGGGTGGCGGTAGAAGTTATGGCTACACCTTC. Translating gives CASSSRRGGGRSYGYTF. This chain connects TRBV27 to TRBJ1-2; D is perhaps TRBD1 (6 bases). The CDR3 is made up of 17 amino acids. Germline loops: CDR1 MNHEY, CDR2 SMNVEV (reference sequence). Trimming removed 4 bases from V and 5 bases from J, with 23 bases in between.

The gene calls are TRBV12-3 or TRBV12-4 and TRBJ1-4; 7 bases match TRBD1. Losses at the gene ends were 4 bases for V and 8 bases for J; bases not matched to a gene: 7. The CDR3 spans 14 residues. In DNA form, the CDR3 reads TGTGCCAGCAGTTCGGGACAGCGGAAGGAAAAACTGTTTTTT. Amino acids: CASSSGQRKEKLFF.